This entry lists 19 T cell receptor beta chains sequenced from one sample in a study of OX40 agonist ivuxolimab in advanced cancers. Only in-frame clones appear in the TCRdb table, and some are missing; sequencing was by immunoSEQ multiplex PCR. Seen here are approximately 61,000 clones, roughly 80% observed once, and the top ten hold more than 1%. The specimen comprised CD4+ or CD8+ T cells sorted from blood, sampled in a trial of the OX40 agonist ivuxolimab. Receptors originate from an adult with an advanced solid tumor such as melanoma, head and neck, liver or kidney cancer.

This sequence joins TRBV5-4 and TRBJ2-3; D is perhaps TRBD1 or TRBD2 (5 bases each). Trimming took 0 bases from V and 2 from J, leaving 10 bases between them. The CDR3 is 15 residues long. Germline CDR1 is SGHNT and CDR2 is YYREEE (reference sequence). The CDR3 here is CASSLAGRNTDTQYF. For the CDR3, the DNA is TGTGCCAGCAGCTTGGCGGGACGGAACACAGATACGCAGTATTTT.

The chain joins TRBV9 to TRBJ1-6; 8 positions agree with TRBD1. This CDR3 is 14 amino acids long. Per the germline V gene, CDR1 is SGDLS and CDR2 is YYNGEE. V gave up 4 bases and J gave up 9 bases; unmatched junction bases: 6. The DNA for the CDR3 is TGTGCCAGCAGCTTGACCGGGACAGGTTCACCCCTCCACTTT. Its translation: CASSLTGTGSPLHF.

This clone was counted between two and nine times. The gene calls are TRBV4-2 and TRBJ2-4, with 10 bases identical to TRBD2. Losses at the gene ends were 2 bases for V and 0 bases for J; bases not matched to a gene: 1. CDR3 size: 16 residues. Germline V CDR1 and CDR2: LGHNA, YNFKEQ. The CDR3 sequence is CASSQPSGGAKNIQYF. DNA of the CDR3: TGTGCCAGCAGCCAACCTAGCGGGGGAGCCAAAAACATTCAGTACTTC.

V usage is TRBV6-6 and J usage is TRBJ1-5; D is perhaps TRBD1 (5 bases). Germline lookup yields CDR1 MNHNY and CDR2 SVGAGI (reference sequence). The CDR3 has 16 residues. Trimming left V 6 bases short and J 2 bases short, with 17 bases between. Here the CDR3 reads CASSLVSGTGNQPQHF. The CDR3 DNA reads TGTGCCAGCAGCCTCGTATCCGGGACGGGCAATCAGCCCCAGCATTTT.

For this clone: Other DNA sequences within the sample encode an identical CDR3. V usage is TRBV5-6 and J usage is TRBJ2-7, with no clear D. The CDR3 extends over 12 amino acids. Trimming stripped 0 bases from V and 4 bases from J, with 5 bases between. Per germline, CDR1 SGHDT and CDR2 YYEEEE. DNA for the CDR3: TGTGCCAGCAGCTTGGGTGGATACGAGCAGTACTTC. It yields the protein CASSLGGYEQYF.

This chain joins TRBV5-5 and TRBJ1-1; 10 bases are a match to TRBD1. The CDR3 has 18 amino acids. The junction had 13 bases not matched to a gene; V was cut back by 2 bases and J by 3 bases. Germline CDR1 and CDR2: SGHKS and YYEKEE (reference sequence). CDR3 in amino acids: CASSFSIRDRGTHTEAFF. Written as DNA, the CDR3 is TGTGCCAGCAGCTTTTCCATCCGGGACAGGGGCACTCACACTGAAGCTTTCTTT.

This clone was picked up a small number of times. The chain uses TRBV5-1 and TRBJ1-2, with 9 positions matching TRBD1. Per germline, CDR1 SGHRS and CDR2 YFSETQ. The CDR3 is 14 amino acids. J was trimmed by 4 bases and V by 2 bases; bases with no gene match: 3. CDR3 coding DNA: TGCGCCAGCAGCTTTCCGGACAGGGGCTATGGCTACACCTTC. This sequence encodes CASSFPDRGYGYTF.

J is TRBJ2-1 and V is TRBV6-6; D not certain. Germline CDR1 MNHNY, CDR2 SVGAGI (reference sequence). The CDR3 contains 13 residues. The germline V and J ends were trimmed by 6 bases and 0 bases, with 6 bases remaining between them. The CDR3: CASRSISYNEQFF. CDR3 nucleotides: TGTGCCAGCAGGTCCATCTCCTACAATGAGCAGTTCTTC.

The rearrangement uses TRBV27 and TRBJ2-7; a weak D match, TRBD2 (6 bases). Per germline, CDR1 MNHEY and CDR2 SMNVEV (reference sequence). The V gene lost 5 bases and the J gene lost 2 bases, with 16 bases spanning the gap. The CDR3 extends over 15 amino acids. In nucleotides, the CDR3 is TGTGCCAGCAGTGGTTGGGGGGACGCAACCTACGAGCAGTACTTC. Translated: CASSGWGDATYEQYF.

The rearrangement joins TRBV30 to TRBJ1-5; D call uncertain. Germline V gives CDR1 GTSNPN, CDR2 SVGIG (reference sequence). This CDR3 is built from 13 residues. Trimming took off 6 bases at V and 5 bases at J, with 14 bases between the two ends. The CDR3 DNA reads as TGTGCCTGTGGGCTAGGGCCCCATCAGCCCCAGCATTTT. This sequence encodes CACGLGPHQPQHF.

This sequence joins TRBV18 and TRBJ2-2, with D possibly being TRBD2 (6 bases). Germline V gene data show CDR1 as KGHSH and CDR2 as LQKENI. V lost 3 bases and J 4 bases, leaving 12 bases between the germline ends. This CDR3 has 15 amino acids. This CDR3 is CASSPPTRSTGELFF. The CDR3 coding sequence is TGTGCCAGCTCACCGCCGACTAGGAGCACCGGGGAGCTGTTTTTT.

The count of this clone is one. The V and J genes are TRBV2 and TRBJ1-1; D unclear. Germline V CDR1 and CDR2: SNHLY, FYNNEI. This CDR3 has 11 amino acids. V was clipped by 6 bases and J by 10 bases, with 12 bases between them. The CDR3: CASRQEVLAFF. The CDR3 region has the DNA TGTGCCAGCAGACAAGAAGTACTAGCTTTCTTT.

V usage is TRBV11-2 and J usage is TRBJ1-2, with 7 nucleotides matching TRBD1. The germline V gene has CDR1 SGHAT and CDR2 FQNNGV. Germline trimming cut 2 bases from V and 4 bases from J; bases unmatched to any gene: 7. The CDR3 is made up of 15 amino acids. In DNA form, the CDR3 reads TGTGCCAGCAGCTTAAATTCAGGGGGAGGCTATGGCTACACCTTC. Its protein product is CASSLNSGGGYGYTF.

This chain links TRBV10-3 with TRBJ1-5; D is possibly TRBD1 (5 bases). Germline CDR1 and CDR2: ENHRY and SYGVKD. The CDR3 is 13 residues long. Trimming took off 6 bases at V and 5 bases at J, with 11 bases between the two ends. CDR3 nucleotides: TGTGCCATCAGCCTCGACAGCTATCAGCCCCAGCATTTT. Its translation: CAISLDSYQPQHF.

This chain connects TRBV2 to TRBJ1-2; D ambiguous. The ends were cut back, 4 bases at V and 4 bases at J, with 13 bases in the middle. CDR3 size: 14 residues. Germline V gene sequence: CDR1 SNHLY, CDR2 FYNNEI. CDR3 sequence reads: CASSGGGDTYGYTF. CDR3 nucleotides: TGTGCCAGCAGTGGTGGCGGGGATACCTATGGCTACACCTTC.

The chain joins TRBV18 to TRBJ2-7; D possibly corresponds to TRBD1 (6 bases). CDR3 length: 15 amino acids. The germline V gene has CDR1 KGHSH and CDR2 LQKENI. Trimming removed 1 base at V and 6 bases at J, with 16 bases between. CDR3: CASSPRRDKSAEQYF. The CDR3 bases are TGTGCCAGCTCACCACGTCGGGACAAAAGCGCCGAGCAGTACTTC.

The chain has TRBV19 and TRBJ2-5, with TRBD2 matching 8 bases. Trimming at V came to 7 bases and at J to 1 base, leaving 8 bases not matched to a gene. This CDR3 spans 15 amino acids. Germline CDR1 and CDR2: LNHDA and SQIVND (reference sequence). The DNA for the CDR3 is TGTGCCAGTACCTCGGGGGGGCTAGGCCAAGAGACCCAGTACTTC. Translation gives CASTSGGLGQETQYF.

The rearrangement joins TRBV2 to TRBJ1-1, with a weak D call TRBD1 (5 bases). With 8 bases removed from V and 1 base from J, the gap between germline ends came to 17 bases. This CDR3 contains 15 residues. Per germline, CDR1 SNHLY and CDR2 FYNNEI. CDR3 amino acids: CASAQEGRGNTEAFF. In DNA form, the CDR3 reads TGTGCCAGCGCCCAGGAGGGGAGGGGGAACACTGAAGCTTTCTTT.

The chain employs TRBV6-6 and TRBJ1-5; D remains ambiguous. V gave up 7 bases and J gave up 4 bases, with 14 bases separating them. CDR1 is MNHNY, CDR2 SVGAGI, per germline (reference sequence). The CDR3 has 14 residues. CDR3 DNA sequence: TGTGCCAGCAATCAAGGACCGGTTAATCAGCCCCAGCATTTT. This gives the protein CASNQGPVNQPQHF.